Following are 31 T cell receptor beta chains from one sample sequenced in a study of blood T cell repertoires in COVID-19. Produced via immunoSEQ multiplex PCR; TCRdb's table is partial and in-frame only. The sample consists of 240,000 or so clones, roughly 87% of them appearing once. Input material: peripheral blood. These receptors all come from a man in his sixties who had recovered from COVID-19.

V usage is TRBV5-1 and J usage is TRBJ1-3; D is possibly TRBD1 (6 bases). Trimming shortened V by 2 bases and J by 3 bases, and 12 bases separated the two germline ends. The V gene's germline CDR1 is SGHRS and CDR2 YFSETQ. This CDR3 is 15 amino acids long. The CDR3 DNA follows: TGCGCCAGCAGCTTAGGGGGTTCGCTTGGAAACACCATATATTTT. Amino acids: CASSLGGSLGNTIYF.

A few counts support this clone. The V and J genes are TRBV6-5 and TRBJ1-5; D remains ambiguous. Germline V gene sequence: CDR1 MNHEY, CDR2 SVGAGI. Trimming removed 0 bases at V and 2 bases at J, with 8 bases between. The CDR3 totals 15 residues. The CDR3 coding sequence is TGTGCCAGCAGTTACTCGGCTCGGGGCAATCAGCCCCAGCATTTT. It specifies CASSYSARGNQPQHF.

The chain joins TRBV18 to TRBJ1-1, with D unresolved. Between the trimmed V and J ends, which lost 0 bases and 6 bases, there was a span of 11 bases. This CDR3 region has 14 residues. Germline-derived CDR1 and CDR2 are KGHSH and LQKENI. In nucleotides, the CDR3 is TGTGCCAGCTCACCACCGTTCGGGAAGGCTGAAGCTTTCTTT. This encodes CASSPPFGKAEAFF.

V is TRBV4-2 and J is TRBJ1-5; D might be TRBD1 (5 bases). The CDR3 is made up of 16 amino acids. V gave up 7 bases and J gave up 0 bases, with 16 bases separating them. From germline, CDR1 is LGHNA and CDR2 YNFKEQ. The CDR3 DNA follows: TGTGCCAGCACCTGGACATTCAGAAATAGCAATCAGCCCCAGCATTTT. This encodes CASTWTFRNSNQPQHF.

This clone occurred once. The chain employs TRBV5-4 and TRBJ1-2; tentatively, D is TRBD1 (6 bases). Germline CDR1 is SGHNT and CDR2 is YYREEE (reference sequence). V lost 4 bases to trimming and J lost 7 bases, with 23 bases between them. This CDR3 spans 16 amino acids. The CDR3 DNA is TGTGCCAGCAGCCTGGGAGGCGGGGGCTTTGGGTCTGGCTACACCTTC. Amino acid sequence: CASSLGGGGFGSGYTF.

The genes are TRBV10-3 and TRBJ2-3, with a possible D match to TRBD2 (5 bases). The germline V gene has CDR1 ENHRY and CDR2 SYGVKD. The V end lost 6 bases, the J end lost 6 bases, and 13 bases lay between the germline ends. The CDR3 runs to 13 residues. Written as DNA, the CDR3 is TGTGCCATCAGGAAGGACTTGGGGGATACGCAGTATTTT. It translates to CAIRKDLGDTQYF.

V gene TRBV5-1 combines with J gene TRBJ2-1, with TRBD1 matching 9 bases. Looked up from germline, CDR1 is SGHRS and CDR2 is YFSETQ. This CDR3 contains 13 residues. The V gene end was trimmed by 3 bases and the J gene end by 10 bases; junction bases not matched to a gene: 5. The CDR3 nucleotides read TGCGCCAGCAGCTCGGGGACAGGGTTGGAGCAGTTCTTC. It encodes CASSSGTGLEQFF.

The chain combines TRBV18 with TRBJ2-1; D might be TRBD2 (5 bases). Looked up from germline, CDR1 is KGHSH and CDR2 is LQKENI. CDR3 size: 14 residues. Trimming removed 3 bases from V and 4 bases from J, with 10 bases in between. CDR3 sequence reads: CASSPPSGYNEQFF. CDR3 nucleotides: TGTGCCAGCTCACCCCCCAGCGGATACAATGAGCAGTTCTTC.

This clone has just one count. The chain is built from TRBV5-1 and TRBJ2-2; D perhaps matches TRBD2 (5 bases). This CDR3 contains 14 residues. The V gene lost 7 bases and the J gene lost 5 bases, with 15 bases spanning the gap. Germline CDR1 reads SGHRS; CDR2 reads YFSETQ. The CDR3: CASQGEGGTGELFF. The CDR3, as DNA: TGCGCCAGCCAAGGTGAGGGCGGGACCGGGGAGCTGTTTTTT.

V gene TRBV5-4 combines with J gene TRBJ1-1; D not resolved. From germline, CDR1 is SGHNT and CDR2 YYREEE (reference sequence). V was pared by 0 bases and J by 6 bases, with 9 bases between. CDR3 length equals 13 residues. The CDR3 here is CASSLGGRAEAFF. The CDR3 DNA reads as TGTGCCAGCAGCTTGGGAGGGAGGGCTGAAGCTTTCTTT.

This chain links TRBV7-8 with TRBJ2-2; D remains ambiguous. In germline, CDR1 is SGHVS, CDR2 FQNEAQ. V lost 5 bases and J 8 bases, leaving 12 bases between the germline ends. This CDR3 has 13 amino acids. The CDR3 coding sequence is TGTGCCAGCAGCCGCCCCTTCGTTGGGGAGCTGTTTTTT. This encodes CASSRPFVGELFF.

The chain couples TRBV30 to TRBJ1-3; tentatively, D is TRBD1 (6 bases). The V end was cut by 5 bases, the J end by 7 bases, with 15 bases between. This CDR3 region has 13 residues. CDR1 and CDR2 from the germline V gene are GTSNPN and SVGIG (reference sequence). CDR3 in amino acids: CAWGTGPRNTIYF. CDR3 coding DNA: TGTGCCTGGGGTACAGGGCCCAGGAACACCATATATTTT.

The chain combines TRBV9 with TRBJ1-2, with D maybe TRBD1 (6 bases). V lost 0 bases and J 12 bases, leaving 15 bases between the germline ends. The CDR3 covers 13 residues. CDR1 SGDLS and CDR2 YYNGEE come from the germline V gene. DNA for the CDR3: TGTGCCAGCAGCGTAGCACAGGGCCCCCCCAACACCTTC. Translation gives CASSVAQGPPNTF.

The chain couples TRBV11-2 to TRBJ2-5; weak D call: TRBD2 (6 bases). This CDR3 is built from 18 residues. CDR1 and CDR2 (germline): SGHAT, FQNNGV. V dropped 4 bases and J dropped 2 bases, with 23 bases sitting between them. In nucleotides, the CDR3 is TGTGCCAGCAGCTCAACAGTGGGGGGTGGACGGGGTCAAGAGACCCAGTACTTC. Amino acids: CASSSTVGGGRGQETQYF.

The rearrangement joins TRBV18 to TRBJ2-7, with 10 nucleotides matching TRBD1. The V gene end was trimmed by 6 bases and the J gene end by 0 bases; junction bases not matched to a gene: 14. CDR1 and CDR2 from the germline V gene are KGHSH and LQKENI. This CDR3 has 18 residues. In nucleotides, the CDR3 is TGTGCCAGCTCGCCGTCGGACAGGGGGGCAAAGTTCTCCTACGAGCAGTACGTC. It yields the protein CASSPSDRGAKFSYEQYV.

The CDR3 loop is CASSSWSGEKGDGYTF. Written as DNA, the CDR3 is TGTGCCAGCAGCTCTTGGTCAGGGGAAAAGGGAGATGGCTACACCTTC. V usage is TRBV7-9 and J usage is TRBJ1-2, with D possibly being TRBD1 (6 bases). CDR1 SEHNR and CDR2 FQNEAQ come from the germline V gene (reference sequence). Trimming took 4 bases from V and 6 from J, leaving 21 bases between them. The length of the CDR3 is 16 residues.

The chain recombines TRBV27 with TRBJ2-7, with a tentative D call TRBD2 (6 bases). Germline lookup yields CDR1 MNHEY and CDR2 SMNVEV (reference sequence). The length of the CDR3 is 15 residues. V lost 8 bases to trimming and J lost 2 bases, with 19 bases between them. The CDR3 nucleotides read TGTGCCAGCGCCTATTTGGGACTCCACCCCTACGAGCAGTACTTC. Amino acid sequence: CASAYLGLHPYEQYF.

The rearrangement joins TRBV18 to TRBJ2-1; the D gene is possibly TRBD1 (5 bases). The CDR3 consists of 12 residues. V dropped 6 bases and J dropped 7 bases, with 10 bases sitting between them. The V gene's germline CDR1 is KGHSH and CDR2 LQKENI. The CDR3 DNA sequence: TGTGCCAGCTCCCACCAGGGAAATGAGCAGTTCTTC. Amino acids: CASSHQGNEQFF.

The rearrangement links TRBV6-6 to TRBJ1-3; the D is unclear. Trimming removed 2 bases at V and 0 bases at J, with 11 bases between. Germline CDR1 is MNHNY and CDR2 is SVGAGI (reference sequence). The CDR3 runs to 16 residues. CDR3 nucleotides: TGTGCCAGCAGTTACCTTCAATTGAGCTCTGGAAACACCATATATTTT. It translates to CASSYLQLSSGNTIYF.

The CDR3 spells CASGQGGNTEAFF. CDR3 in DNA: TGTGCCAGCGGGCAGGGCGGGAACACTGAAGCTTTCTTT. The chain joins TRBV27 to TRBJ1-1; TRBD1 is a possible D gene (5 bases). Germline loops: CDR1 MNHEY, CDR2 SMNVEV (reference sequence). The length of the CDR3 is 13 residues. V was cut by 8 bases and J by 1 base, with 11 bases left in between.

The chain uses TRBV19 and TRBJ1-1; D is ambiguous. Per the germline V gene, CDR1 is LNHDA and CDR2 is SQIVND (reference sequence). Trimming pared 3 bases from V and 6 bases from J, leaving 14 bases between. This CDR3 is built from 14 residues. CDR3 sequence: CASSMGGMDAEAFF. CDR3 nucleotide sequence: TGTGCCAGTAGTATGGGAGGGATGGACGCTGAAGCTTTCTTT.

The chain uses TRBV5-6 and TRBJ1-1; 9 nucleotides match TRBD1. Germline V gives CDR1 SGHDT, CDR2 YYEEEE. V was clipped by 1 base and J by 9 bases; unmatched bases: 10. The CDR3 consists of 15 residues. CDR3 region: CASSLMGQGYPKAFF. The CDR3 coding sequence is TGTGCCAGCAGCTTGATGGGACAGGGATATCCTAAAGCTTTCTTT.

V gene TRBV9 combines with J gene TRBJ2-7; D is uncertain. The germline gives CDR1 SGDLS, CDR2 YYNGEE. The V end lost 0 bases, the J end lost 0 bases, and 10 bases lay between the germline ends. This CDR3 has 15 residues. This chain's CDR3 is CASSVGQANSYEQYF. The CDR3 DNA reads TGTGCCAGCAGCGTAGGGCAGGCGAACTCCTACGAGCAGTACTTC.

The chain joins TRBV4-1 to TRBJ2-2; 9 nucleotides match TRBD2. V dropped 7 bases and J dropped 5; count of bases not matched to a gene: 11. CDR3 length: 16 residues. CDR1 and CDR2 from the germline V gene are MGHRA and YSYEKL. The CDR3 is CASMEAGGPRTGELFF. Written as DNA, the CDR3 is TGCGCCAGCATGGAGGCGGGGGGGCCTCGGACCGGGGAGCTGTTTTTT.

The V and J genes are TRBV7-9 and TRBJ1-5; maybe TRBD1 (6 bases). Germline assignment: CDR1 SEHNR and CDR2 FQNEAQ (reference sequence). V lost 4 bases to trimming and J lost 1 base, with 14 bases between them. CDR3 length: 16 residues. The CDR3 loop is CASSSSSGASNQPQHF. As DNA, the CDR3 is TGTGCCAGCAGCTCTTCCTCAGGGGCCAGCAATCAGCCCCAGCATTTT.

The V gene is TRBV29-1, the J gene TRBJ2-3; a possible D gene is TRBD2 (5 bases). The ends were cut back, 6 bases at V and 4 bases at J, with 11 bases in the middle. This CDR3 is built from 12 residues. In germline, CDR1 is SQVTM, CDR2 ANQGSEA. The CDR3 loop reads CSVQRDPDTQYF. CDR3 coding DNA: TGCAGCGTCCAGAGGGATCCAGATACGCAGTATTTT.

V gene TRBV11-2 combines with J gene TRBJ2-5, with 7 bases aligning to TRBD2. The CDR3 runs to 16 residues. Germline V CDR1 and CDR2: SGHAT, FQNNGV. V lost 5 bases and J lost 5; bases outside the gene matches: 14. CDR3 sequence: CASSPSRTAGVETQYF. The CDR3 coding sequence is TGTGCCAGCAGCCCCTCTCGAACCGCGGGGGTGGAGACCCAGTACTTC.

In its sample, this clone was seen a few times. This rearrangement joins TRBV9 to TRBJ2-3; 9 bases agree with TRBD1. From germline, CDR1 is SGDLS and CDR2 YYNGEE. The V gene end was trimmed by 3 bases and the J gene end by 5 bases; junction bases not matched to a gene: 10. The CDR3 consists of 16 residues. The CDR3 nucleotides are TGTGCCAGCAGCGCCCTGGGGACAGGGCTTCGAGATACGCAGTATTTT. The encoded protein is CASSALGTGLRDTQYF.

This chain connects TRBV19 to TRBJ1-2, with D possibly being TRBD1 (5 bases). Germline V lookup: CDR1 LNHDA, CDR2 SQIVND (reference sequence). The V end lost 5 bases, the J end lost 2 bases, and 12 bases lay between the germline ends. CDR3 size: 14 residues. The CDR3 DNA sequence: TGTGCCAGTAGTGCCTCAGGGTTCAACTATGGCTACACCTTC. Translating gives CASSASGFNYGYTF. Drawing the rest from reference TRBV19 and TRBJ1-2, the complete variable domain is DGGITQSPKYLFRKEGQNVTLSCEQNLNHDAMYWYRQDPGQGLRLIYYSQIVNDFQKGDIAEGYSVSREKKESFPLTVTSAQKNPTAFYLCASSASGFNYGYTFGSGTRLTVV.

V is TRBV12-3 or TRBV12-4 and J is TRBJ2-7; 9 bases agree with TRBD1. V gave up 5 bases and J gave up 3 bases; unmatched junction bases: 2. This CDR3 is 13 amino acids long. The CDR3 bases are TGTGCCAGCAGTGGGGACAGGGACTACGAGCAGTACTTC. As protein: CASSGDRDYEQYF.

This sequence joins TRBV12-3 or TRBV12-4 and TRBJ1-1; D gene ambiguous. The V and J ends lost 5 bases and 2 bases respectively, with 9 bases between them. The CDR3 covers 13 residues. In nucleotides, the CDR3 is TGTGCCAGCAGTGGACGGGGAAACACTGAAGCTTTCTTT. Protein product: CASSGRGNTEAFF.